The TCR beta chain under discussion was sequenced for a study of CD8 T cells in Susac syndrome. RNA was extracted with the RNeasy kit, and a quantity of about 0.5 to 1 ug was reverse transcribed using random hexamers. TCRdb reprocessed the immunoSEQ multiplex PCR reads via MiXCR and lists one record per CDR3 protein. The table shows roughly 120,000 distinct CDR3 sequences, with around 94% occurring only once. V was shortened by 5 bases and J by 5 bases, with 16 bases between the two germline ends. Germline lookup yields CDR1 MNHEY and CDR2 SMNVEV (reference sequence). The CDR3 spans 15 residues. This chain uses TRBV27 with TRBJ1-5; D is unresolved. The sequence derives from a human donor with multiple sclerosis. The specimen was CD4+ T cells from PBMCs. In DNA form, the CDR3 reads TGTGCCAGCAGTCCTAAGCAATGGACGGATCAGCCCCAGCATTTT. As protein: CASSPKQWTDQPQHF.